This TCR beta chain was sequenced in a study of tissue T cells after allogeneic stem cell transplantation (dated by TCRdb to the early 2020s). With regard to the full study: The study profiled TCR beta repertoires across many tissues from research autopsies of patients with and without GVHD, plus mouse models of GVHD. On the human side, the study was prospective and observational, with no blinding or randomization.

The full study reports these points: Within patients, how anatomically similar the tissues were was a key factor in shaping TCR repertoire composition, regardless of disease or transplant status. Few T cell clones were found to be shared across patients, but shared repertoire signatures across patients were revealed in a tissue-specific fashion by motif-based clustering. Blood and spleen T cells captured only a limited portion of the TCR repertoire detected in tissues, in both patients and mice. Sampling depth was acknowledged as a limitation, and the patient cohort was both small and clinically heterogeneous. Which tissue TCRs were alloreactive or antigen-specific was not determined in the study, and some of the clones might have been host cells that persisted.

Receptor libraries were prepared by the immunoSEQ multiplex PCR assay. TCRbeta CDR3 sequencing was done by Adaptive Biotechnologies at survey depth, reporting CDR3 sequences, V/J genes, productive frequency and template counts. TCR beta CDR3 regions were amplified from genomic DNA rather than RNA. Concerning the study's data processing: Jensen-Shannon divergence was used to quantify pairwise repertoire overlap between tissues, with a value of 1 indicating complete divergence and a value of 0 indicating identical repertoires. Tissues were grouped by single-linkage agglomerative hierarchical clustering of pairwise JSD values, and the clustering results were shown as dendrograms. GLIPH2 was applied to all patient samples using simulation_depth 1000, kmer_min_depth 3, and cdr3_length_cutoff 8, and only groups with more than two unique CDR3s were retained. A standardized tissue-overlap score was generated by extrapolating Jaccard GLIPH-group overlap across patients to a standard repertoire size of 1000 clones. Linear mixed-effect models, with tissue included as a fixed effect and individual included as a random effect, were used to assess associations of diversity with clinical or experimental variables. The table comes from immuneACCESS by way of TCRdb, which keeps in-frame sequences with V and J called. Part of the clones is missing from these tables; in studies checked, under half for an unresolved V gene and the rest for unknown reasons. V and J calls and clone size are those listed in that table; D and trimming were worked out from the DNA. The sample contains more than 45,000 clones, roughly four fifths of them found a single time. 0.7% of the sample comes from the top ten.

As regards this clone: The clone's antigen remains unknown. With a mouse as the source, gene names and germline sequences are drawn from the mouse. With the read ending 1 residue before the CDR3 end, the germline J gene is used to fill in that end.

CDR1 is given as NSQYPW and CDR2 as LRSPGD, both from the germline V gene (reference sequence). From cysteine to phenylalanine, the CDR3 is 17 amino acids long. Part of the CDR3 DNA is given, 48 bases translated from base 1. V and J are trimmed by 0 bases and 1 base, and the gene matches miss 5 bases of the junction. Sequencing used sorted cells pooled from one or two spleens. This sequence originates from a pool of C57BL/6 mice in good health. The chain is assembled from TRBV1 and TRBJ2-4, and 9 junction bases match TRBD2. The CDR3 region: CTCSADNGGAGQNTLYF. The sequenced part of the CDR3 DNA is TGCACCTGCAGTGCAGATAATGGGGGGGCCGGTCAAAACACCTTGTAC.